The 17 T cell receptor beta chains below come from one sample, sequenced in a study of tumor-infiltrating lymphocytes in primary liver carcinoma. The researchers produced TCR beta cDNA from roughly 550 ng total RNA with a constant-region primer. Each TCR beta library was derived from three nested multiplex PCR rounds that employed slightly modified ARM-PCR. The first two PCR rounds, roughly 9 cycles each, used TRBV1-TRBV30 forward primers and a C-beta reverse primer. TCRdb re-derived calls from the multiplex PCR reads in MiXCR, one entry per CDR3 protein. Of about 200,000 distinct CDR3 sequences listed, less than 65% are singletons. Germline DNA was also extracted, with blood RNA taken from unsorted whole blood. Sequenced input: peripheral blood. The receptors stem from an older woman with primary liver carcinoma and hepatitis B virus infection.

This clonotype was found many times. The genes are TRBV29-1 and TRBJ2-7; 8 nucleotides agree with TRBD2. V trimming: 3 bases; J trimming: 3 bases; junction bases outside the gene matches: 10. The CDR3 runs to 15 residues. Germline assignment: CDR1 SQVTM and CDR2 ANQGSEA. CDR3 amino acids: CSVEGGAGVGYEQYF. The CDR3 nucleotides read TGCAGCGTTGAGGGGGGAGCGGGAGTGGGCTACGAGCAGTACTTC.

The chain carries TRBV14 and TRBJ2-3; possible D gene TRBD2, 5 bases. CDR3 length: 17 amino acids. V was pared by 2 bases and J by 4 bases, with 19 bases between. The germline CDR1 and CDR2 sequences are SGHDN and FVKESK. The CDR3 protein is CASSQYRGSAKPDTQYF. The CDR3 DNA reads as TGTGCCAGCAGCCAATATCGTGGGAGCGCCAAACCAGATACGCAGTATTTT.

The rearrangement links TRBV4-1 to TRBJ2-1; the D is unclear. Germline CDR1 and CDR2: MGHRA and YSYEKL. Trimming stripped 6 bases from V and 13 bases from J, with 25 bases between. This CDR3 spans 15 amino acids. In DNA form, the CDR3 reads TGCGCCAGCAGTCCCACGGTCTCGAGAAGCGTTGACCAGTTCTTC. Residues: CASSPTVSRSVDQFF.

As concerns this clonotype: Germline and junction disagree at one end, which may indicate a read error. J is TRBJ2-7 and V is TRBV12-3 or TRBV12-4; D remains ambiguous. The CDR3 loop spans 11 amino acids. The CDR3 nucleotides read TGTACCAGCCGTTGGTTCGACGAGCAGTACTTC. Protein sequence: CTSRWFDEQYF.

This clonotype was seen once. A read error is possible here, since a much larger clone lies one base away. V is TRBV4-2 and J is TRBJ2-7; D is uncertain. CDR1 is LGHNA, CDR2 YNFKEQ, per germline. V lost 0 bases to trimming and J lost 5 bases, with 14 bases between them. The CDR3 sequence is 15 residues long. CDR3 residues: CASSQEAQVPNEQYF. CDR3 in DNA: TGTGCCAGCAGCCAAGAGGCACAAGTTCCTAACGAGCAGTACTTC.

On this clonotype: Given a much more abundant clone one base away, this may be a read error. The genes are TRBV6-5 and TRBJ2-1; possible D gene TRBD1, 6 bases. Germline assignment: CDR1 MNHEY and CDR2 SVGAGI. The CDR3 length is 14 residues. CDR3 sequence: CAGSDTGTSSEQFF. In nucleotides, the CDR3 is TGTGCCGGCAGTGATACCGGGACATCAAGTGAGCAGTTCTTC.

In the case of this clonotype: A much larger clone differs by one base, so this may be a read error. Here the CDR3 DNA reads TGTGCCAGCGGTGAATTTGGAACTTCCCCAGGTGGCTACACCTTC. Translation gives CASGEFGTSPGGYTF. V and J are TRBV6-1 and TRBJ1-2; D ambiguous. Germline V gene sequence: CDR1 MNHNS, CDR2 SASEGT. This CDR3 comprises 15 residues.

Note on this clonotype: A read error may produce the germline difference seen at one junction end. The V call is TRBV4-1, the J call TRBJ1-5, with D possibly TRBD1 on 6 matching bases. The DNA end favors TRBJ2-3, so the J call may be wrong. Germline loops: CDR1 MGHRA, CDR2 YSYEKL. The CDR3 contains 15 residues. The CDR3 bases are TGCGCCAACAGCCCAATACACGGACAGAATCAGCCCCAGTATTTT. Amino acid sequence: CANSPIHGQNQPQYF.

The chain carries TRBV29-1 and TRBJ2-5; possible D gene TRBD2, 5 bases. V was pared by 3 bases and J by 11 bases, with 22 bases between. Per germline, CDR1 SQVTM and CDR2 ANQGSEA. CDR3 length: 14 amino acids. CDR3 protein: CSVERASWVEAQYF. In DNA, the CDR3 is TGCAGCGTTGAGCGGGCGTCGTGGGTAGAGGCTCAGTACTTC.

With regard to this clonotype: A read error may account for a junction end that differs from germline. The rearrangement joins TRBV11-2 to TRBJ2-1; 7 bases fit TRBD2. Germline V gene data show CDR1 as SGHAT and CDR2 as FQNNGV. This CDR3 has 15 residues. The DNA for the CDR3 is TGTGCCAGCAGCCCCGGACTAGTGGGCTACAATGAGCACTTCTTC. Translating it yields CASSPGLVGYNEHFF.

Turning to this clonotype: At one boundary the junction diverges from the germline segment, which might be a read error. The gene calls are TRBV29-1 and TRBJ2-1, with a tentative D call TRBD1 (6 bases). CDR1 and CDR2 (germline): SQVTM, ANQGSEA. This CDR3 is 12 amino acids long. The CDR3 loop reads CNVQDSYNEQFF. CDR3 nucleotides: TGCAACGTTCAGGACAGCTACAATGAGCAATTCTTC.

The V and J genes are TRBV11-2 and TRBJ2-1; D is unresolved. This CDR3 has 16 residues. V was shortened by 7 bases and J by 5 bases, with 21 bases between the two germline ends. CDR1 and CDR2 (germline): SGHAT, FQNNGV. CDR3 nucleotides: TGTGCCAGCAAATGGTTACGGTGGAGAACGGACAATGAGCAGTTCTTC. This codes for CASKWLRWRTDNEQFF. Complete variable domain (other parts from reference TRBV11-2 and TRBJ2-1): EAGVAQSPRYKIIEKRQSVAFWCNPISGHATLYWYQQILGQGPKLLIQFQNNGVVDDSQLPKDRFSAERLKGVDSTLKIQPAKLEDSAVYLCASKWLRWRTDNEQFFGPGTRLTVL.

For this clonotype: This may come from a read error, since a much larger clone is one base off. V and J are TRBV7-8 and TRBJ2-3, with TRBD2 matching 9 bases. CDR3 size: 15 residues. V was clipped by 5 bases and J by 3 bases; unmatched bases: 6. The germline V gene encodes CDR1 SGHVS and CDR2 FQNEAQ. CDR3 DNA: TGTGCCAGCAGCAAAGAGACTAGCGGTACAGATACGCAGTATTTT. Encoded protein: CASSKETSGTDTQYF.

The chain joins TRBV28 to TRBJ2-7; maybe TRBD2 (6 bases). The CDR3 runs to 15 residues. V was trimmed by 5 bases and J by 2 bases, leaving 16 bases between them. Germline V gene lookup returns CDR1 MDHEN and CDR2 SYDVKM. Written as DNA, the CDR3 is TGTGCCAGCAGTCTCGGGACTCTTAAAACCTACGAGCAGTACTTC. It encodes CASSLGTLKTYEQYF.

J is TRBJ2-1 and V is TRBV5-1, with TRBD1 matching over 11 bases. The CDR3 totals 19 residues. With 4 bases clipped from V and 4 bases from J, the junction kept 16 bases outside the gene matches. Looked up from germline, CDR1 is SGHRS and CDR2 is YFSETQ. This chain's CDR3 is CASSLGTGGGAATYNEQFF. The CDR3 region has the DNA TGCGCCAGCAGCCTAGGGACAGGGGGTGGGGCGGCTACATACAATGAGCAGTTCTTC. Combining the CDR3 with reference TRBV5-1 and TRBJ2-1 gives the whole variable domain KAGVTQTPRYLIKTRGQQVTLSCSPISGHRSVSWYQQTPGQGLQFLFEYFSETQRNKGNFPGRFSGRQFSNSRSEMNVSTLELGDSALYLCASSLGTGGGAATYNEQFFGPGTRLTVL.

In this sample, this clonotype turned up many times. The chain uses TRBV10-3 and TRBJ1-1; TRBD1 is a possible D gene (5 bases). In germline, CDR1 is ENHRY, CDR2 SYGVKD. CDR3 length: 14 amino acids. The V and J ends lost 5 bases and 2 bases respectively, with 12 bases between them. The CDR3 DNA sequence: TGTGCCATCAGTCCCAGGGCGGCTAACACTGAAGCTTTCTTT. It is translated as CAISPRAANTEAFF.

The rearrangement links TRBV5-1 to TRBJ2-3; TRBD2 matches at 10 bases. This CDR3 region has 15 residues. Germline V gives CDR1 SGHRS, CDR2 YFSETQ. V shed 3 bases and J 5 bases; nucleotides not matched to a gene: 6. The CDR3 region is CASSSSSGGIDTQYF. In nucleotides, the CDR3 is TGCGCCAGCAGCTCTTCTAGCGGGGGTATAGATACGCAGTATTTT.